This entry lists 21 T cell receptor beta chains sequenced from one sample in a study of regulatory T cells in long-lasting Graves disease. Assembly of TCR beta libraries relied on iRepertoire HTBI primers together with Arm-PCR of CDR3 regions. TCRdb re-called the multiplex PCR reads through MiXCR, storing one row per CDR3 protein. The repertoire holds approximately 230,000 distinct CDR3 sequences, around 17% seen once, with over 20% in the top ten. Time point here: newly diagnosed GD, antithyroid drugs for less than 3 months. RNA isolated from PBMCs was used to make the TCR library. Specimen: peripheral blood mononuclear cells (PBMCs), collected at new diagnosis, from a patient treated with antithyroid drugs. All receptors come from a female donor with Graves disease.

Remarks on this clonotype: A read error likely explains this, since a far larger clone differs by one base. The chain is built from TRBV6-1 and TRBJ2-5; 8 bases agree with TRBD1. This CDR3 spans 11 amino acids. J gave up 4 bases and V 8 bases, and 0 bases lay outside the gene matches. CDR1 is MNHNS and CDR2 is SASEGT in the germline V gene. CDR3 loop: CASGTGETQYF. For the CDR3, the DNA is TGTGCCAGCGGGACAGGAGAGACCCAGTACTTC.

The V call is TRBV11-2, the J call TRBJ2-3; the match to TRBD2 covers 14 bases. CDR3 length: 16 amino acids. J lost 3 bases, V lost 4 bases, and 3 bases had no gene match. Germline values: CDR1 SGHAT, CDR2 FQNNGV. The CDR3 DNA follows: TGTGCCAGCAGCTCGGGGACTAGCGGGAGAACAGATACGCAGTATTTT. It specifies CASSSGTSGRTDTQYF.

In its sample, this clonotype was seen many times. The chain uses TRBV6-1 and TRBJ2-7; D gene unclear. CDR3 size: 13 residues. The V gene lost 3 bases and the J gene lost 3 bases, with 9 bases spanning the gap. CDR1 and CDR2 (germline): MNHNS, SASEGT. The DNA of the CDR3 is TGTGCCAGCAGTGATAACGGAGACTACGAGCAGTACTTC. Translated: CASSDNGDYEQYF.

As concerns this clonotype: One base away lies a much larger clone, so this may be a sequencing read error. V gene TRBV7-9 combines with J gene TRBJ1-1; possibly TRBD1 for D (6 bases). Trimming shortened V by 5 bases and J by 5 bases, and 18 bases separated the two germline ends. The CDR3 is 15 residues long. From germline, CDR1 is SEHNR and CDR2 FQNEAQ (reference sequence). Here the CDR3 reads CASSPSDGGLTEAFF. The CDR3 nucleotides read TGTGCCAGCAGCCCGTCGGACGGGGGGCTTACTGAAGCTTTCTTT.

In its sample, this clonotype was seen many times. J is TRBJ2-7 and V is TRBV20-1, with 8 nucleotides matching TRBD2. Germline CDR1 and CDR2: DFQATT and SNEGSKA (reference sequence). The V gene end was trimmed by 6 bases and the J gene end by 3 bases; junction bases not matched to a gene: 7. The CDR3 has 13 amino acids. The CDR3 nucleotides read TGCAGTGCCCGGGGGGGGCGGGACTACGAGCAGTACTTC. It translates to CSARGGRDYEQYF.

This clonotype was recorded at least ten times. The chain joins TRBV20-1 to TRBJ1-4, with 8 bases identical to TRBD1. In germline, CDR1 is DFQATT, CDR2 SNEGSKA (reference sequence). Germline trimming cut 5 bases from V and 7 bases from J; bases unmatched to any gene: 15. The CDR3 is made up of 16 amino acids. The CDR3 nucleotides are TGCAGTGCTGGAAAAGTGACAGGGGCCCCTGGTGAAAAACTGTTTTTT. Translation gives CSAGKVTGAPGEKLFF.

With respect to this clonotype: A far bigger clonotype differs at one base, so this is likely a read error. V and J are TRBV7-2 and TRBJ2-1, with TRBD1 identical over 7 bases. The germline CDR1 and CDR2 sequences are SGHTA and FQGNSA. The CDR3 loop spans 12 amino acids. The DNA for the CDR3 is TGTGCCAGCAGCCAGACAGGGTTTGAGCAGCTCTTC. This encodes CASSQTGFEQLF.

This clonotype showed up many times. V gene TRBV11-3 combines with J gene TRBJ2-7; possibly TRBD2 for D (6 bases). Looked up from germline, CDR1 is SGHNT and CDR2 is YENEEA. There are 13 residues in the CDR3. V dropped 2 bases and J dropped 5 bases, with 10 bases sitting between them. DNA for the CDR3: TGTGCCAGCAGCTTACGCTGGGGGGACGAGCAGTACTTC. This encodes CASSLRWGDEQYF.

In its sample, this clonotype was seen many times. The V and J genes are TRBV19 and TRBJ1-1; D is unresolved. This CDR3 comprises 14 residues. Germline CDR1 reads LNHDA; CDR2 reads SQIVND (reference sequence). V was clipped by 5 bases and J by 1 base, with 11 bases between them. The CDR3 coding sequence is TGTGCCAGTAGTCTCACGGCTGAGAACACTGAAGCTTTCTTT. Protein product: CASSLTAENTEAFF.

The sample holds many counts of this clonotype. CDR3 sequence: CASSGRTNEQFF. The CDR3, as DNA: TGTGCCAGTAGCGGGAGAACGAATGAGCAGTTCTTC. The chain carries TRBV19 and TRBJ2-1; D might be TRBD2 (6 bases). This CDR3 contains 12 residues. Germline V gives CDR1 LNHDA, CDR2 SQIVND (reference sequence). Deletions cut 6 bases from V and 7 bases from J, with 10 bases between.

This clonotype was seen only a few times. CDR3 loop: CASSYYSNPAGNEQFF. Written as DNA, the CDR3 is TGTGCCAGCAGTTACTACTCGAACCCAGCTGGGAATGAGCAGTTCTTC. The chain uses TRBV6-5 and TRBJ2-1; no reliable D call. CDR1 is MNHEY and CDR2 is SVGAGI in the germline V gene. With 1 base removed from V and 7 bases from J, the gap between germline ends came to 17 bases. This CDR3 comprises 16 residues.

This clonotype has ten or more counts. This sequence joins TRBV9 and TRBJ2-3; a possible D gene is TRBD2 (6 bases). V was cut by 3 bases and J by 2 bases, with 16 bases left in between. The CDR3 spans 16 residues. Germline V gene lookup returns CDR1 SGDLS and CDR2 YYNGEE. CDR3 nucleotide sequence: TGTGCCAGCAGCGCCCCGAGACGGGAGCTCACAGATACGCAGTATTTT. Protein sequence: CASSAPRRELTDTQYF.

This clonotype was seen a handful of times. Just one base apart from a much larger clone, this may be a read error. V usage is TRBV28 and J usage is TRBJ2-7; D uncertain. CDR3 length equals 13 residues. Deletions cut 11 bases from V and 1 base from J, with 15 bases between. The germline V gene has CDR1 MDHEN and CDR2 SYDVKM. The DNA of the CDR3 is TGTGCCGGCGTAAGGGCCGGGTCCTACGAGCAGTACTTC. This gives the protein CAGVRAGSYEQYF.

This clonotype was observed a few times. The chain carries TRBV19 and TRBJ1-5, with D possibly being TRBD1 (5 bases). Deletions cut 9 bases from V and 9 bases from J, with 12 bases between. Germline loops: CDR1 LNHDA, CDR2 SQIVND (reference sequence). This CDR3 has 11 amino acids. CDR3 amino acids: CASHSQGPQHF. In DNA form, the CDR3 reads TGTGCCAGCCACAGCCAGGGGCCCCAGCATTTT.

This clonotype was found many times. The rearrangement uses TRBV15 and TRBJ2-5, with D perhaps TRBD1 (5 bases). V was clipped by 0 bases and J by 1 base, with 18 bases between them. This CDR3 is built from 18 residues. Germline V CDR1 and CDR2: LNHNV, YYDKDF (reference sequence). CDR3 in amino acids: CATSRDVDTATPQETQYF. CDR3 coding DNA: TGTGCCACCAGCAGAGATGTGGACACCGCCACACCCCAAGAGACCCAGTACTTC.

This clonotype has a count of ten or more. It may be a read error: a sequence one base away is much more abundant. The chain employs TRBV19 and TRBJ1-6; no definite D call. The CDR3 is made up of 11 amino acids. The germline gives CDR1 LNHDA, CDR2 SQIVND (reference sequence). The DNA for the CDR3 is TGTACCAGTTCGGGTAATTCACCCCTCCACTTT. This encodes CTSSGNSPLHF.

This clonotype was recorded many times. This sequence joins TRBV12-3 or TRBV12-4 and TRBJ2-5; possible D gene TRBD2, 6 bases. Trimming pared 7 bases from V and 4 bases from J, leaving 10 bases between. The CDR3 has 12 amino acids. The CDR3 region is CASTRRGETQYF. The CDR3, as DNA: TGTGCCAGCACTAGGCGGGGAGAGACCCAGTACTTC.

For this clonotype: A much larger clone differs from this one at a single base, so this may be a read error. The V gene is TRBV30, the J gene TRBJ1-3, with 7 bases fitting TRBD1. The CDR3 covers 15 residues. Germline loops: CDR1 GTSNPN, CDR2 SVGIG (reference sequence). The CDR3 coding sequence is TGTGCCTGGGCCGGACAGGCGAGCTCTGGAAACGCCATATATTTT. Translation gives CAWAGQASSGNAIYF.

The chain links TRBV28 to TRBJ1-2; 7 bases align to TRBD1. CDR1 MDHEN and CDR2 SYDVKM come from the germline V gene. V trimming: 6 bases; J trimming: 4 bases; junction bases outside the gene matches: 8. This CDR3 has 14 amino acids. CDR3 loop: CASSRGGAGYGYTF. CDR3 DNA sequence: TGTGCCAGCAGCAGGGGGGGGGCCGGCTATGGCTACACCTTC.

This clonotype was detected many times. V and J are TRBV12-3 or TRBV12-4 and TRBJ2-1; 12 bases are a match to TRBD2. The V gene end was trimmed by 5 bases and the J gene end by 8 bases; junction bases not matched to a gene: 7. CDR3 length: 15 residues. CDR3 in amino acids: CASSASSGRGDEQFF. The CDR3 DNA sequence: TGTGCCAGCAGTGCGTCTAGCGGGAGGGGCGATGAGCAGTTCTTC.

In this sample, this clonotype turned up many times. This sequence joins TRBV6-1 and TRBJ1-4; weak D call: TRBD1 (5 bases). CDR1 is MNHNS and CDR2 is SASEGT in the germline V gene. The CDR3 contains 13 residues. Trimming took off 6 bases at V and 5 bases at J, with 10 bases between the two ends. The CDR3 loop reads CASSGGLNEKLFF. The CDR3 DNA reads as TGTGCCAGCAGCGGGGGGTTAAATGAAAAACTGTTTTTT.